This T cell receptor (beta chain) originates from a study of shared clonotypes between healthy human individuals. Looking at the study overall: Participating donors consisted of two women and a few men aged 18 to 49. Study-wide points: Sequencing depth was predicted to influence how clonotypes are shared among donors. The donor pool, a small one, limited the genetic and exposure-history diversity represented.

In its sample, this clone was seen once. The antigen is undetermined. DNA at around 190 ng, tens of thousands of T cell genomes, went into sorted-subset replicate PCRs. Only in-frame clones appear in the TCRdb table, and some are missing; sequencing was by immunoSEQ multiplex PCR. This table holds 2 million or so clones, over 85% found once. Trimming pared 4 bases from V and 7 bases from J, leaving 14 bases between. The germline V gene encodes CDR1 SNHLY and CDR2 FYNNEI. The CDR3 has 14 residues. This chain connects TRBV2 to TRBJ1-5, with a weak D call TRBD1 (5 bases). Sequenced input: naive CD4+ T cells sorted from blood. Sample subset: CD45RA+ positively selected. The TCR was taken from a man aged 18 to 30 in good health. Here the CDR3 reads CASSGEGIRQPQHF. The CDR3 DNA is TGTGCCAGCAGTGGCGAGGGGATACGGCAGCCCCAGCATTTT.